A selection of T cell receptor beta chains follows, all from one sample in a study of blood T cell repertoires in COVID-19. The assay was immunoSEQ multiplex PCR, and TCRdb's table has in-frame clones only and misses some. This table holds roughly 670,000 clones, approximately 90% found once. The sample consisted of peripheral blood. The receptors shown here come from a young woman with acute or convalescent COVID-19. The CDR3 runs from the conserved cysteine through the conserved F or W. Fields, in order: D gene, J gene, clone size, V gene, CDR3 DNA, CDR3 protein. A D gene is named only where the DNA matches it firmly. Some rows have no size entry. The others give once, few or many, or a class for an expanded clone.

TRBD1	TRBJ1-2	-	TRBV24-1	TGTGCCACCAGTGAAGGTGGACAGGGGGCTTTTGGCTACACCTTC	CATSEGGQGAFGYTF
-	TRBJ2-7	-	TRBV2	TGTGCCAGCAGTGATATGAGTGGCGAGCAGTACTTC	CASSDMSGEQYF
-	TRBJ1-2	-	TRBV25-1	TGTGCCAGCGGGCAGGACTATGGCTACACCTTC	CASGQDYGYTF
TRBD1	TRBJ1-2	-	TRBV7-6	TGTGCCAGCAGCCGTTCCCCCGACAGGGGGCACTATGGCTACACCTTC	CASSRSPDRGHYGYTF
TRBD1	TRBJ2-1	-	TRBV19	TGTGCCAGTAGTATAGATCGAGGAGGGACAGGCTACAATGAGCAGTTCTTC	CASSIDRGGTGYNEQFF
-	TRBJ1-2	-	TRBV24-1	TGTGCCACCAGTGATGTAGGAGGGGAGGACTATGGCTACACCTTC	CATSDVGGEDYGYTF
TRBD1	TRBJ1-2	-	TRBV19	TGTGCCAGTACGGGAACAGGGGTGGGCTACACCTTC	CASTGTGVGYTF
TRBD1	TRBJ1-1	once	TRBV5-6	TGTGCCAGCAGCCTGGGACAGAAGGACACTGAAGCTTTCTTT	CASSLGQKDTEAFF
-	TRBJ1-5	-	TRBV19	TGTGCCAGTACCCTAGACAGTCTCGGCAATCAGCCCCAGCATTTT	CASTLDSLGNQPQHF
-	TRBJ2-3	-	TRBV19	TGTGCCAGTAGTATGGGACTCTTCGATGTCACAGATACGCAGTATTTT	CASSMGLFDVTDTQYF
-	TRBJ1-2	-	TRBV6-5	TGTGCCAGCAGTTACTCGCGGCAGCGAGTCTATGGCTACACCTTC	CASSYSRQRVYGYTF
-	TRBJ1-3	-	TRBV29-1	TGCAGCGTCCTAGGAATTTCTGGAAACACCATATATTTT	CSVLGISGNTIYF
-	TRBJ1-2	-	TRBV4-2	TGTGCCAGCAGCCAAGATCCCGGGGAGGGCAACTATGGCTACACCTTC	CASSQDPGEGNYGYTF
-	TRBJ1-3	-	TRBV5-6	TGTGCCAGCAGCTACCAGGGATTCTCTGGAAACACCATATATTTT	CASSYQGFSGNTIYF
TRBD1	TRBJ1-3	-	TRBV3-1/TRBV3-2	TGTGCCAGCAGCCACCCGGGACAGGCAGGAAACACCATATATTTT	CASSHPGQAGNTIYF
TRBD1	TRBJ1-6	-	TRBV19	TGTGCCAGCCAGGGGGGTACCTATAATTCACCCCTCCACTTT	CASQGGTYNSPLHF
TRBD1	TRBJ1-2	-	TRBV7-9	TGTGCCAGCAGCTTTGGTGGACAGGGGTTTGGCTACACCTTC	CASSFGGQGFGYTF
-	TRBJ2-4	-	TRBV19	TGTGCCAGTAGTGGCCAAGAGGGTAGCATTCAGTACTTC	CASSGQEGSIQYF
-	TRBJ1-1	-	TRBV7-7	TGTGCCAGCAGCTTAAAGGGGAGGGGAAACACTGAAGCTTTCTTT	CASSLKGRGNTEAFF
-	TRBJ1-1	few	TRBV6-5	TGTGCCAGCAGGATGACAGTTGTGAACACTGAAGCTTTCTTT	CASRMTVVNTEAFF
-	TRBJ2-7	once	TRBV5-1	TGCGCCAGCAGCCTTTTTTACGAGCAGTACTTC	CASSLFYEQYF
TRBD1	TRBJ2-7	-	TRBV20-1	TGCAGTGCTAGTGACCCGGACAGGTCCTACGAGCAGTACTTC	CSASDPDRSYEQYF
-	TRBJ1-1	few	TRBV4-3	TGCGCCAGCAGCCCCATCGCGCGGGAGAACACTGAAGCTTTCTTT	CASSPIARENTEAFF
-	TRBJ1-2	-	TRBV12-3/TRBV12-4	TGTGCCAGCAGCCCAAGGGGCCTCTATGGCTACACCTTC	CASSPRGLYGYTF
-	TRBJ1-6	-	TRBV18	TGTGCCAGCTCCCCATTTGGGGATAGGGAGAATTCACCCCTCCACTTT	CASSPFGDRENSPLHF
TRBD1	TRBJ1-2	-	TRBV30	TGTGCCTGGAGTGAACCCGGGACAGGGGGAGACTATGGCTACACCTTC	CAWSEPGTGGDYGYTF
TRBD1	TRBJ1-5	-	TRBV2	TGTGCCAGCAGCGATACCGGGACAGACAATCAGCCCCAGCATTTT	CASSDTGTDNQPQHF
-	TRBJ2-3	-	TRBV21-1	TGTGCCAGCAGCAAACCGATAGCGGGGAAGTTGGACAGGACAGATACGCAGTATTTT	CASSKPIAGKLDRTDTQYF
-	TRBJ2-1	-	TRBV6-5	TGTGCCAGCACTCTGACCGGGGACTACAATGAGCAGTTCTTC	CASTLTGDYNEQFF
-	TRBJ2-7	-	TRBV5-1	TGCGCCAGCAGCTTGGTCCTGAAGGACAGTGGGCTTTCCTACGAGCAGTACTTC	CASSLVLKDSGLSYEQYF
-	TRBJ1-5	-	TRBV7-7	TGTGCCAGCAGCCAAACGGGGAAAAATCAGCCCCAGCATTTT	CASSQTGKNQPQHF
-	TRBJ1-2	-	TRBV7-2	TGTGCCAGCAGCCAACAGGTTGGCTATGGCTACACCTTC	CASSQQVGYGYTF
TRBD1	TRBJ2-7	-	TRBV7-3	TGTGCCAGCAGCTTAAAACCGGGACAGGGCTACGAGCAGTACTTC	CASSLKPGQGYEQYF
TRBD1	TRBJ1-4	-	TRBV14	TGTGCCAGCAGCCAAGGACAGGGGCGATGGACTAATGAAAAACTGTTTTTT	CASSQGQGRWTNEKLFF
-	TRBJ2-7	-	TRBV7-9	TGTGCCAGCAGCCCTAAGGACAGAACTATCTACGAGCAGTACTTC	CASSPKDRTIYEQYF
-	TRBJ2-1	few	TRBV6-5	TGTGCCAGCAGTTACTCTTTCCGTCCAGGCTGGCAGTTCTTC	CASSYSFRPGWQFF
-	TRBJ2-1	-	TRBV7-9	TGTGCCAGCAGCTTTCCAACTACCAACAATGAGCAGTTCTTC	CASSFPTTNNEQFF
-	TRBJ1-2	-	TRBV28	TGTGCCAGCAGTACCGAGGGCCCGGGGGGCTATGGCTACACCTTC	CASSTEGPGGYGYTF
-	TRBJ1-2	-	TRBV27	TGTGCCAGCAGTTTATCGAAGGGGGGGTCCTATGGCTACACCTTC	CASSLSKGGSYGYTF
TRBD1	TRBJ2-7	-	TRBV6-2/TRBV6-3	TGTGCCAGCAGTTATAATATCGGGTTTCGGACAGGGGAGTTCGAGCAGTACTTC	CASSYNIGFRTGEFEQYF
-	TRBJ1-6	-	TRBV5-1	TGCGCCAGCAGCTTGGAGAGCGGAATTAATTCACCCCTCCACTTT	CASSLESGINSPLHF
-	TRBJ1-3	-	TRBV30	TGTGCCTGGAGCCTGGGCCCGAAACCTGGAAACACCATATATTTT	CAWSLGPKPGNTIYF
TRBD1	TRBJ1-1	-	TRBV19	TGTGCCACCTCCCATTTGACAGGGATGACTTCAGAGGCTTTCTTT	CATSHLTGMTSEAFF
-	TRBJ1-1	-	TRBV6-5	TGTGCCAGCAGTACAGACCCTGGGGGGGACACTGAAGCTTTCTTT	CASSTDPGGDTEAFF
TRBD2	TRBJ2-3	-	TRBV6-5	TGTGCCAGCGCCCCGGGGGGAACTAGCACAGATACGCAGTATTTT	CASAPGGTSTDTQYF
-	TRBJ2-3	-	TRBV9	TGTGCCAGCAGCGTAGCGGGGGCAGATACGCAGTATTTT	CASSVAGADTQYF
-	TRBJ2-7	-	TRBV7-8	TGTGCCAGCAGCTTGGAGGGGGCCACTCGACCCTCTCACGAGCAGTACTTC	CASSLEGATRPSHEQYF
-	TRBJ2-1	-	TRBV6-5	TGTGCCAGCAGTTACTCGCAGGGGCGGCCCGATGAGCAGTTCTTC	CASSYSQGRPDEQFF
-	TRBJ2-3	-	TRBV7-9	TGTGCCAGCGGCTTAGGATTTTCGGTCACAGATACGCAGTATTTT	CASGLGFSVTDTQYF